This T cell receptor beta chain was found in a study of OX40 agonist ivuxolimab in advanced cancers. Background on the whole study: Ivuxolimab, which targeted the costimulatory receptor OX40 (CD134), was an agonistic, fully human IgG2 monoclonal antibody. Three dose-escalation patients achieved partial responses, one with hepatocellular carcinoma and two with cutaneous melanoma. Intravenous ivuxolimab was administered to patients every 2 weeks at six dose levels: 0.01, 0.1, 0.3, 1.5, 3 and 10 mg/kg. Peripheral TCRbeta sequencing was intended to test whether TCR sequence diversity was altered and clonal T-cell expansion was caused by ivuxolimab. Prior anti-PD-1, anti-PD-L1 or anti-CTLA-4 therapy was permitted, and 30% to 45% of dose-escalation patients had received checkpoint inhibitors. The paper reports the monotherapy dose-escalation portion (N of about 54 patients) of the phase I ivuxolimab trial. Among the 50 to 55 dose-escalation patients, around 19 had hepatocellular carcinoma, roughly 15 melanoma, 9 renal cell carcinoma and 9 head and neck cancer. The dose-escalation cohort was over 70% male with a mean age of about 60 years, ranging from roughly 20 to 80. Overall results and qualifications from the work: Low levels of normalized T-cell clonal expansion were also seen in some patients who did not respond. At doses of 0.1 to 3.0 mg/kg, clonal expansion of both CD4+ and CD8+ blood T cells was observed from baseline to week 6. After ivuxolimab, expanded clones were on average more numerous among CD8+ T cells than among CD4+ T cells. In partial responders in the 0.1-3.0 mg/kg groups, normalized peripheral clonal expansion was found to be among the lowest, especially among CD8+ T cells. Antigen specificity was not determined for the clonally expanded peripheral T cells.

The trial excluded patients who had a history of autoimmune disease or were on systemic immunosuppression. Peripheral blood for TCR sequencing was drawn from every dose cohort at baseline, at cycle 4 day 1 and at cycle 7 day 1. The samples were taken from a phase I, first-in-human, multicenter, open-label dose-escalation trial of ivuxolimab. Adults with locally advanced or metastatic melanoma, renal cell carcinoma, hepatocellular carcinoma or head and neck squamous cell carcinoma were enrolled in the trial. Before TCR sequencing, CD4+ and CD8+ T cells were separately sorted from peripheral blood. Of note for this clone: No antigen is known for it. Nothing much larger sits one base from this clone, and base qualities are not available.

Per the germline V gene, MGHRA is the CDR1 and YSYEKL is the CDR2. V has 3 bases trimmed and J has 10 bases trimmed; junction bases matching no gene number 12. The CDR3 covers 16 residues, taking in both the cysteine and the phenylalanine. Left in the record is the CDR3 DNA by itself, 48 bases read in frame from the first base. For sequencing of the TCRbeta CDR3 region, genomic DNA was extracted from the sorted cells. TCRbeta CDR3 regions were sequenced using the immunoSEQ Assay. TCRdb carries this immuneACCESS record with in-frame sequences only. Its versions omit some clonotypes, under half of them owing to an unresolved V gene in the studies checked, with the rest unexplained. The sample table lists about 100,000 clones, around 93% of them with a count of one. Of the sample, 0.45% to 0.65% falls within the top ten clones.

The sample was CD4+ or CD8+ T cells sorted from blood, taken in a trial of the OX40 agonist ivuxolimab. This TCR was sampled from an adult with an advanced solid tumor such as melanoma, head and neck, liver or kidney cancer. Here the chain combines TRBV4-1 and TRBJ1-6; 7 nucleotides in the junction match TRBD1. Read as DNA, the sequence is TGCGCCAGCAGCCAGCCCTCGAGGGGGCGCAACTCACCCCTCCACTTT. Its protein reads: CASSQPSRGRNSPLHF.